This T cell receptor (beta chain) was captured by sequencing in a study of T cell changes during pregnancy in multiple sclerosis. Repertoires were generated with immunoSEQ multiplex PCR, while TCRdb's copy carries only in-frame clones and drops some. The repertoire has over 80,000 clones, roughly 93% of them found once; the top ten carry 1.3% to 1.5%. Trimming shortened V by 4 bases and J by 3 bases, and 21 bases separated the two germline ends. The CDR3 length is 17 residues. Germline CDR1 is MGHRA and CDR2 is YSYEKL. This receptor was identified in a female donor in good health, enrolled as a control in a pregnancy study. The sequencing here drew on peripheral blood, taken in the third trimester of pregnancy. The gene calls are TRBV4-1 and TRBJ1-1; TRBD1 is a possible D gene (6 bases). This chain's CDR3 is CASSLSTGQPRDTEAFF. The CDR3 DNA reads TGCGCCAGCAGCCTATCGACAGGCCAACCTAGGGACACTGAAGCTTTCTTT.